This paragraph covers one T cell receptor beta chain sequence. Profiled with immunoSEQ multiplex PCR; TCRdb holds only in-frame clones, not every one. The sample shows roughly 72,000 clones, 88% of them seen only once. Germline CDR1 is KGHSH and CDR2 is LQKENI. The germline V and J ends were trimmed by 2 bases and 3 bases, with 13 bases remaining between them. This CDR3 region has 16 residues. The data derive from a study of blood T cell repertoires in COVID-19. About the study: Sites in the United States, Italy and Spain provided acute and convalescent COVID-19 samples.

The clonotype originates from a human donor in a cohort sampled during active COVID-19. The gene calls are TRBV18 and TRBJ1-4, with D perhaps matching TRBD1 (5 bases). The sequencing input was peripheral blood. In nucleotides, the CDR3 is TGTGCCAGCTCACCAGCAATTCAGGGATCTAATGAAAAACTGTTTTTT. It translates to CASSPAIQGSNEKLFF.